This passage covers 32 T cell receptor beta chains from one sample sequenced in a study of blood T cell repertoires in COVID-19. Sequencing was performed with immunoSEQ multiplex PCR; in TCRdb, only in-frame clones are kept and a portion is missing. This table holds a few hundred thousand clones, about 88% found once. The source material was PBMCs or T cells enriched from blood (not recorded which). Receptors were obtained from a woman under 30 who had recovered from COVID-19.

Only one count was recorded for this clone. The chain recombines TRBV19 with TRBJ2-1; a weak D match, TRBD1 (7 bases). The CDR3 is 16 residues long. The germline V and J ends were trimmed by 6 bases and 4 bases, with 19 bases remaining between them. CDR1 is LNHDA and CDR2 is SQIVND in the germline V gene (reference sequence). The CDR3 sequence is CASSMPSEGAYNEQFF. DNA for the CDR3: TGTGCCAGTAGCATGCCGTCGGAGGGGGCTTACAATGAGCAGTTCTTC. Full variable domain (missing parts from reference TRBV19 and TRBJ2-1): DGGITQSPKYLFRKEGQNVTLSCEQNLNHDAMYWYRQDPGQGLRLIYYSQIVNDFQKGDIAEGYSVSREKKESFPLTVTSAQKNPTAFYLCASSMPSEGAYNEQFFGPGTRLTVL.

The CDR3 reads CASSSTQGTEGQYF. CDR3 nucleotides: TGTGCCAGCAGTTCTACTCAGGGGACAGAAGGACAGTACTTC. The chain employs TRBV6-5 and TRBJ2-7, with 7 bases that match TRBD1. Germline V CDR1 and CDR2: MNHEY, SVGAGI. Trimming removed 4 bases from V and 10 bases from J; junction bases left unmatched: 13. This CDR3 spans 14 amino acids.

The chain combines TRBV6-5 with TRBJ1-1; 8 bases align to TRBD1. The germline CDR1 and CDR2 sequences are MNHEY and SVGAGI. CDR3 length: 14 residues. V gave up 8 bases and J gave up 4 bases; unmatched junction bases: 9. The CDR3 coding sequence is TGTGCCAGCGGGTTCGGACAGGGTTTCACTGAAGCTTTCTTT. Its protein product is CASGFGQGFTEAFF.

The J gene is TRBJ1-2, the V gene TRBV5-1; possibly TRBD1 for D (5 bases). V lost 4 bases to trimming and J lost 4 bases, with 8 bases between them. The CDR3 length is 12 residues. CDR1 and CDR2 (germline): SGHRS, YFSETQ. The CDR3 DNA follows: TGCGCCAGCAGCGCGGGGGGCTATGGCTACACCTTC. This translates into CASSAGGYGYTF.

DNA for the CDR3: TGTGCCAGCAGCCAAGGGGCAGGGCTGCGTTCACCCCTCCACTTT. Translating gives CASSQGAGLRSPLHF. The chain uses TRBV3-1 (or the pseudogene TRBV3-2) and TRBJ1-6; maybe TRBD1 (5 bases). The CDR3 is 15 amino acids. Germline-derived CDR1 and CDR2 are LGHDT and YNNKEL (reference sequence). V was cut by 1 base and J by 9 bases, with 13 bases left in between.

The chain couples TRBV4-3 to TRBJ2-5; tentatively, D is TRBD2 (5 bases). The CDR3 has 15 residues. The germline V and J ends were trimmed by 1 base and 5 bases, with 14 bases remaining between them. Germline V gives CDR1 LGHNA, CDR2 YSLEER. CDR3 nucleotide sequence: TGCGCCAGCAGCCAAGTTGGGAATCCGGGGGAGACCCAGTACTTC. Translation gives CASSQVGNPGETQYF.

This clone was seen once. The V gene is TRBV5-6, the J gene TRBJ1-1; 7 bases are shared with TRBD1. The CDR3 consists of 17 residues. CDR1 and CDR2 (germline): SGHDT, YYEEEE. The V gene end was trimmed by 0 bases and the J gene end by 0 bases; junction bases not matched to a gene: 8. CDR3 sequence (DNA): TGTGCCAGCAGCTTGGGCAGGGGGGAATACGTGAACACTGAAGCTTTCTTT. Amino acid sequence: CASSLGRGEYVNTEAFF. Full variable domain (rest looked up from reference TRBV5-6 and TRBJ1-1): DAGVTQSPTHLIKTRGQQVTLRCSPKSGHDTVSWYQQALGQGPQFIFQYYEEEERQRGNFPDRFSGHQFPNYSSELNVNALLLGDSALYLCASSLGRGEYVNTEAFFGQGTRLTVV.

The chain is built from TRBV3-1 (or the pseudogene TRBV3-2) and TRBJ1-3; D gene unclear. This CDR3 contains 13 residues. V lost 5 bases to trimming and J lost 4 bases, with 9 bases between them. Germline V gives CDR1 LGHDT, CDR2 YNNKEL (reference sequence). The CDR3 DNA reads TGTGCCAGCAGCTCGCGCGGAGGAAACACCATATATTTT. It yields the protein CASSSRGGNTIYF.

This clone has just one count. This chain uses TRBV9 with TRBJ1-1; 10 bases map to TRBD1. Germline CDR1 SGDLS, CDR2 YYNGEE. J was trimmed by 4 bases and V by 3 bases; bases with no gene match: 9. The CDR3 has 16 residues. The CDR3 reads CASSETGGGFRTEAFF. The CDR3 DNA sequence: TGTGCCAGCAGCGAGACAGGGGGCGGTTTTCGCACTGAAGCTTTCTTT.

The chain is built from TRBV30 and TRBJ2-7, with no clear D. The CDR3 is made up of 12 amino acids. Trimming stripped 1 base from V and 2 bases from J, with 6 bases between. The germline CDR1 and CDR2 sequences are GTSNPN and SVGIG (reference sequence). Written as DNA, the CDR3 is TGTGCCTGGAGTGCAGAGGCCTACGAGCAGTACTTC. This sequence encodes CAWSAEAYEQYF.

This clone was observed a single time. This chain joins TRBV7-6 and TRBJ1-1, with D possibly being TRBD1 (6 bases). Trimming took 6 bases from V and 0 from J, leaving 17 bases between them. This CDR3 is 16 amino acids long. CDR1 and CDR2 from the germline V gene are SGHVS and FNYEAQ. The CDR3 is CASSPGRTVLNTEAFF. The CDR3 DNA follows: TGTGCCAGCAGTCCAGGACGGACAGTTTTGAACACTGAAGCTTTCTTT.

CDR3 nucleotides: TGTGCCAGCAGCCACGTGGGACAGGGGGCTTCCTATGGCTACACCTTC. The encoded protein is CASSHVGQGASYGYTF. This chain joins TRBV7-9 and TRBJ1-2; 12 nucleotides line up with TRBD1. Germline CDR1 SEHNR, CDR2 FQNEAQ (reference sequence). The CDR3 has 16 residues. Trimming removed 5 bases from V and 4 bases from J; junction bases left unmatched: 8.

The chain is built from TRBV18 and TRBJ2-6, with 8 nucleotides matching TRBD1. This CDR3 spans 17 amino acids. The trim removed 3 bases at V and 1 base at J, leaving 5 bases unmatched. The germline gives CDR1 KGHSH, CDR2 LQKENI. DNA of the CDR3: TGTGCCAGCTCACCCCCGACAGGGGAATCTGGGGCCAACGTCCTGACTTTC. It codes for CASSPPTGESGANVLTF.

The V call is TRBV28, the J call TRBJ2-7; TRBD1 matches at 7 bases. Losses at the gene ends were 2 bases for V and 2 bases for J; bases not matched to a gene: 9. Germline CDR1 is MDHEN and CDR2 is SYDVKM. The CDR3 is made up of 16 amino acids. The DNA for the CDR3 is TGTGCCAGCAGTTTACCCCGGGACAGATCAACCTACGAGCAGTACTTC. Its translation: CASSLPRDRSTYEQYF. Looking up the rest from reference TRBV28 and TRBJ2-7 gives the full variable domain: DVKVTQSSRYLVKRTGEKVFLECVQDMDHENMFWYRQDPGLGLRLIYFSYDVKMKEKGDIPEGYSVSREKKERFSLILESASTNQTSMYLCASSLPRDRSTYEQYFGPGTRLTVT.

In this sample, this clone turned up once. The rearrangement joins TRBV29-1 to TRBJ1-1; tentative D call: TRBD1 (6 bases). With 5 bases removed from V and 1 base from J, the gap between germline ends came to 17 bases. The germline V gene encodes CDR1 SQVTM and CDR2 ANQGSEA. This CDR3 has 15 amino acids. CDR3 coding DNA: TGCAGCGTTCTCCTTTGGGAGGGACAGAACACTGAAGCTTTCTTT. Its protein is CSVLLWEGQNTEAFF.

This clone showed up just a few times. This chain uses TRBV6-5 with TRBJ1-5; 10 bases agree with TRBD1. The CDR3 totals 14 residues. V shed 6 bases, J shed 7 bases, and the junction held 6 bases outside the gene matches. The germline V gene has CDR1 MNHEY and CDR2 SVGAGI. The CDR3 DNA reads TGTGCCAGCAGCTCCGGGACAGGGGTACAGCCCCAGCATTTT. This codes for CASSSGTGVQPQHF.

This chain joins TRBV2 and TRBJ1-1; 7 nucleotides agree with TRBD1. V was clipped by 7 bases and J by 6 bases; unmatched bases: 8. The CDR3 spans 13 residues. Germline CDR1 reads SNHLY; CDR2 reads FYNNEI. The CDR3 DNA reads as TGTGCCAGCAAAGACAGGGTGGGACCTGAAGCTTTCTTT. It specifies CASKDRVGPEAFF.

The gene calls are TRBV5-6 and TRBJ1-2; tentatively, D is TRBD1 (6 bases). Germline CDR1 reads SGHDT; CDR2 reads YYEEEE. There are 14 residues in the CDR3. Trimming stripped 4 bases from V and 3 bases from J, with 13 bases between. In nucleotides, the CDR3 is TGTGCCAGCAGCAACCCGGGGGGCGACTATGGCTACACCTTC. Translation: CASSNPGGDYGYTF.

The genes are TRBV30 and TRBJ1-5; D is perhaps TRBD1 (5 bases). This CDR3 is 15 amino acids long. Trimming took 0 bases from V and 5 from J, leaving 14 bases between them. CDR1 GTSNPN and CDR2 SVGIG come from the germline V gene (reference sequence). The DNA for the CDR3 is TGTGCCTGGAGTGTGGGGGGGTCTGACTATCAGCCCCAGCATTTT. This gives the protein CAWSVGGSDYQPQHF.

The CDR3 DNA is TGCGCCAGCAGCTTAGAGGGTAGCAATCAGCCCCAGCATTTT. Encoded protein: CASSLEGSNQPQHF. This rearrangement joins TRBV5-1 to TRBJ1-5; D unresolved. Germline assignment: CDR1 SGHRS and CDR2 YFSETQ. The CDR3 contains 14 residues. The V end was cut by 2 bases, the J end by 0 bases, with 6 bases between.

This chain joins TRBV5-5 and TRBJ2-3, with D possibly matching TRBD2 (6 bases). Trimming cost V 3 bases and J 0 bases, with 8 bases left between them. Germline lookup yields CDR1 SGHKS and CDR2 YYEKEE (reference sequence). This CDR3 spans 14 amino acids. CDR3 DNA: TGTGCCAGCAGCTCCGGGACTAGCACAGATACGCAGTATTTT. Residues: CASSSGTSTDTQYF. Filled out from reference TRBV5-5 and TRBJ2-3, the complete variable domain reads DAGVTQSPTHLIKTRGQQVTLRCSPISGHKSVSWYQQVLGQGPQFIFQYYEKEERGRGNFPDRFSARQFPNYSSELNVNALLLGDSALYLCASSSGTSTDTQYFGPGTRLTVL.

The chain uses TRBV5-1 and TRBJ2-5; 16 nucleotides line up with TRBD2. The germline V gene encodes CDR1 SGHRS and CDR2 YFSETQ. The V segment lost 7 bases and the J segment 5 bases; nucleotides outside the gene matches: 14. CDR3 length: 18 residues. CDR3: CASGAGTSGGAWFETQYF. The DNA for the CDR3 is TGCGCCAGCGGAGCCGGGACTAGCGGGGGGGCGTGGTTTGAGACCCAGTACTTC.

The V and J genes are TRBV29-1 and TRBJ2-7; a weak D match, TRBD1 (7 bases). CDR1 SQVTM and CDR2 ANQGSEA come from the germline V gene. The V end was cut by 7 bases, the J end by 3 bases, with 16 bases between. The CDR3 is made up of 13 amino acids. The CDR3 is CSGRRGPNYEQYF. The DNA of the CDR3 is TGCAGCGGTAGGAGGGGGCCTAACTACGAGCAGTACTTC.

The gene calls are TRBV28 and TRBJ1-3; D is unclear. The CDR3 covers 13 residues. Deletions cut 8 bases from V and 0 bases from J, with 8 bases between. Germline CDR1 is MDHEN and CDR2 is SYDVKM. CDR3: CASVRNSGNTIYF. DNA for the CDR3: TGTGCCAGCGTCCGTAACTCTGGAAACACCATATATTTT.

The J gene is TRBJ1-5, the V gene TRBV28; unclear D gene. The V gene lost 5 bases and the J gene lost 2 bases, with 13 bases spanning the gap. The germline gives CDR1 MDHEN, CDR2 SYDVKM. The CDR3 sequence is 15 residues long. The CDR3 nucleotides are TGTGCCAGCAGTCGGTTAACGATGGGCAATCAGCCCCAGCATTTT. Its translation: CASSRLTMGNQPQHF.

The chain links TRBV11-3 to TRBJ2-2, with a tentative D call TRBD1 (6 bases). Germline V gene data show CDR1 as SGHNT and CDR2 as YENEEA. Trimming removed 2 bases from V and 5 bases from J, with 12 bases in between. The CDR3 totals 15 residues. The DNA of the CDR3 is TGTGCCAGCAGCTTACAGGGGCCCCCAACCGGGGAGCTGTTTTTT. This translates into CASSLQGPPTGELFF.

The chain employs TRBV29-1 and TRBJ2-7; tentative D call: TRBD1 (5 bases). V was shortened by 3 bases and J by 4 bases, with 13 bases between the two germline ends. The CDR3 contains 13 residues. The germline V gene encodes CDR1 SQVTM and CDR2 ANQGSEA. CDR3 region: CSVDSGQPYEQYF. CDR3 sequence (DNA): TGCAGCGTTGATTCCGGACAACCATACGAGCAGTACTTC.

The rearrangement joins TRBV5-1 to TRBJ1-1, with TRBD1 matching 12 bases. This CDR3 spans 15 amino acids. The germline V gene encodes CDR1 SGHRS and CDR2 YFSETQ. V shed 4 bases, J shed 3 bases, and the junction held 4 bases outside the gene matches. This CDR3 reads CASSGGQGADTEAFF. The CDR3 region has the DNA TGCGCCAGCAGCGGGGGACAGGGGGCGGACACTGAAGCTTTCTTT.

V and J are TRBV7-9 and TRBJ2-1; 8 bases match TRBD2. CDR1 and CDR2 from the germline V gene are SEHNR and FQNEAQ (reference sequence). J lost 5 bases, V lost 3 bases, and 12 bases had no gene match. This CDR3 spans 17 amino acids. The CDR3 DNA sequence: TGTGCCAGCAGCTTCATTCCCCGGGGGGGGAGGGACAATGAGCAGTTCTTC. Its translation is CASSFIPRGGRDNEQFF.

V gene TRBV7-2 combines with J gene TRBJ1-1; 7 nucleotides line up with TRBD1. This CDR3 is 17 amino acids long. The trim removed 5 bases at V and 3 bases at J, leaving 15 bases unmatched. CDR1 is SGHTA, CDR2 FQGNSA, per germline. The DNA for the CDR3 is TGTGCCAGCAGCCTCAACTACCCGGGACAGAAACACACTGAAGCTTTCTTT. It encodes CASSLNYPGQKHTEAFF.

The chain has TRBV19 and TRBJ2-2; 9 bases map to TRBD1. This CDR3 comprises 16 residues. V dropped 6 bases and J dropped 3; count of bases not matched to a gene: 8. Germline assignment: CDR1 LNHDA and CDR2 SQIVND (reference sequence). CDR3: CASRLYGTGYTGELFF. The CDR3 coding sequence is TGTGCCAGTAGACTCTACGGGACAGGGTACACCGGGGAGCTGTTTTTT.

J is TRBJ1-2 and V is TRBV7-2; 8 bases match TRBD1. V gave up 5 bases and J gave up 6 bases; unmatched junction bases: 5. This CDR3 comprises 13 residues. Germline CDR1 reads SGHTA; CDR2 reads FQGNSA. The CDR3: CASSTTGGDGYTF. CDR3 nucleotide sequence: TGTGCCAGCAGCACCACAGGGGGGGATGGCTACACCTTC.